The sequence of this TCR beta chain was determined in a study of STAT5B mutations in CD4+ large granular lymphocyte leukemia. Study in general: The CDR3 'QG' motif was associated with a particular HLA allele among healthy donors. Regarding the study as a whole: Compared with healthy controls (2/35), patient top clones favored TRBV06 (8/27). Without putative leukemic clones, patient CD4-sorted repertoires remained more clonal than healthy CD4+ repertoires.

The table lists this clone with a count of one. Its target is unknown. The assay was run at survey level. Sequencing used immunoSEQ multiplex PCR; TCRdb keeps in-frame clones, though not all of them. The sample has just over 25,000 clones, about four fifths seen once. The V end lost 11 bases, the J end lost 7 bases, and 21 bases lay between the germline ends. This CDR3 region has 14 residues. Germline V gives CDR1 LNHDA, CDR2 SQIVND (reference sequence). The source of this sequence is a human donor in good health. The rearrangement links TRBV19 to TRBJ1-5; the D gene is possibly TRBD1 (5 bases). Sequenced: CD4+ T cells from blood buffy coats. CDR3 in DNA: TGTGCCTCCAAAGCGGGGCAGGGAGGACAGCCCCAGCATTTT. Its translation: CASKAGQGGQPQHF.